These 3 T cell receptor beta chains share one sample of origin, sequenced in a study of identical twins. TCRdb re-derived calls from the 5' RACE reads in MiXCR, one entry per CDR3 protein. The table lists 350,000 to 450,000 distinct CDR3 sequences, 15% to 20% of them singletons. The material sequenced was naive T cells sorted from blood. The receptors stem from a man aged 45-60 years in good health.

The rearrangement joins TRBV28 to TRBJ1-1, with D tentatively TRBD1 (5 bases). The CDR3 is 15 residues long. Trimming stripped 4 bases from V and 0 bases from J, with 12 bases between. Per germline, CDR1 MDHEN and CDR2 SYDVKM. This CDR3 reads CASSYTRGMNTEAFF. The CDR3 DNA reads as TGTGCCAGCAGTTACACACGGGGGATGAACACTGAAGCTTTCTTT.

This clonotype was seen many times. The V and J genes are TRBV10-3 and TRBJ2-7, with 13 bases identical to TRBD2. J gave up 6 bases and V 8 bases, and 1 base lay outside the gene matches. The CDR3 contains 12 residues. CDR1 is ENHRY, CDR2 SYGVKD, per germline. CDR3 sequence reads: CAIGTSGIEQYF. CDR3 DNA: TGTGCCATCGGGACTAGCGGGATCGAGCAGTACTTC.

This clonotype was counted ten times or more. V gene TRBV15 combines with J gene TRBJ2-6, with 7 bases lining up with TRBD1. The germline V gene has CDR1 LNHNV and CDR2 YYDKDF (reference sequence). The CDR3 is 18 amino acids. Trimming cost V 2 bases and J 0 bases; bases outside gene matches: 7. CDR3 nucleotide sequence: TGTGCCACCAGCAGACGTGGGACAGCCAGCTCTGGGGCCAACGTCCTGACTTTC. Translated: CATSRRGTASSGANVLTF.